The rows below give T cell receptor beta chains drawn from one sample of a study of blood T cell repertoires in COVID-19. Measured with immunoSEQ multiplex PCR; TCRdb has only the in-frame clones, and not every one. The sample carries around 150,000 clones, around nine tenths recorded once. Sequenced input: peripheral blood. The receptor set was obtained from a man in his 60s with active or convalescent COVID-19. The CDR3 runs from the conserved cysteine through the conserved F or W.

cdr3_length	v_call	cdr3_aa
14	TRBV5-6	CASSRGATNEKLFF
13	TRBV7-3	CASSPRGNTEAFF
15	TRBV19	CASSVNRGSSYEQYF
14	TRBV11-1	CASSLSGAGDTQYF
16	TRBV21-1	CASSKLGRTNAYEQYF
15	TRBV24-1	CATSGRGPGNTEAFF
15	TRBV2	CASSLTSGKGETQYF
18	TRBV3-1/TRBV3-2	CASRWTGTGSGANEKLFF
13	TRBV6-6	CASSLDRRVGLFF
15	TRBV6-2/TRBV6-3	CASSSWTGGRYEQFF
15	TRBV19	CATSGQGPATYEQYF
16	TRBV7-6	CASSLWDTGYTDTQYF
12	TRBV2	CASTRDRAGYTF
15	TRBV7-2	CASSFRDRGTSPLHF
13	TRBV6-5	CASSYSYGNEQFF
15	TRBV28	CASGRTSGIYNEQFF
12	TRBV10-1	CASSERRGEQFF
14	TRBV18	CASSLYRGTYEQYF
12	TRBV7-2	CASSSQRNEQFF
14	TRBV11-2	CASSLWGPSDEQFF
14	TRBV7-2	CASSLELNTGELFF
15	TRBV28	CASSLVGAGGETQYF
19	TRBV19	CASSTQPLLKPEGTGELFF
17	TRBV7-6	CASSLAAGGYEGEKLFF
19	TRBV5-1	CASSPPGTSGSPLYNEQFF
17	TRBV7-2	CASSLGGQGVGNQPQHF
14	TRBV5-1	CASSLGSWATEAFF